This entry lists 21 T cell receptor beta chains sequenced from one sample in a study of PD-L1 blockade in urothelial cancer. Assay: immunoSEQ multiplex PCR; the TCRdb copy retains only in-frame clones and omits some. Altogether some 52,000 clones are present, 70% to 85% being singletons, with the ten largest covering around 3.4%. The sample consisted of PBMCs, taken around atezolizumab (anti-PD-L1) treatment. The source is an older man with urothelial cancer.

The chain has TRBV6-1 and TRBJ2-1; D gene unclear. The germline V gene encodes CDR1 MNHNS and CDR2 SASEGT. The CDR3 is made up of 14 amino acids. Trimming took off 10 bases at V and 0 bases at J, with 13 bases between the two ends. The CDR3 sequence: CATATSSSYNEQFF. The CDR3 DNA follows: TGTGCCACCGCGACTTCGAGCTCCTACAATGAGCAGTTCTTC.

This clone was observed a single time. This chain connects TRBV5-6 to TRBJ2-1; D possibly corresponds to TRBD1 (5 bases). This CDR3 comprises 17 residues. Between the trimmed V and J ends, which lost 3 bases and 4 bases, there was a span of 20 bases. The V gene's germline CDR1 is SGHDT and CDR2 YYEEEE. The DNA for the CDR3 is TGTGCCAGCAGCTGGAGATCAGGGTCGCGGAATTACAATGAGCAGTTCTTC. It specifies CASSWRSGSRNYNEQFF.

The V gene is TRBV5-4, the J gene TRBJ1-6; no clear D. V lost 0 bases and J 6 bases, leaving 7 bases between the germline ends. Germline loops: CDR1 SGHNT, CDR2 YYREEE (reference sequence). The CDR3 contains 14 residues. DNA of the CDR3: TGTGCCAGCAGCTTGGCCGTCAGTAATTCACCCCTCCACTTT. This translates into CASSLAVSNSPLHF.

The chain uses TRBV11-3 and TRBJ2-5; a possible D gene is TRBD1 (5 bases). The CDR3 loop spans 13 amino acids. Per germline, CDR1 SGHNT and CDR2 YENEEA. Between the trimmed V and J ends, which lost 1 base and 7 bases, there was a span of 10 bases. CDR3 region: CASSLGPQGTQYF. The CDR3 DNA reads TGTGCCAGCAGCTTAGGTCCCCAGGGGACCCAGTACTTC.

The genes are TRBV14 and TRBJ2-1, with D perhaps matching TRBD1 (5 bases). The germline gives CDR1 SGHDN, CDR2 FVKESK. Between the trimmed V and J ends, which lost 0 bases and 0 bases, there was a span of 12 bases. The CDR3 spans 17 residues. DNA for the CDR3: TGTGCCAGCAGCCAAGAGTACCAGGGTAGCTCCTACAATGAGCAGTTCTTC. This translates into CASSQEYQGSSYNEQFF.

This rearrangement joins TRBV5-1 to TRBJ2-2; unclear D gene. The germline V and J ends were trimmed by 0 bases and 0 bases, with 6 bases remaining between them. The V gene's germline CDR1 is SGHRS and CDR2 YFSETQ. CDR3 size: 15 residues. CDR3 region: CASSLVLANTGELFF. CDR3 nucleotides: TGCGCCAGCAGCTTGGTGCTAGCGAACACCGGGGAGCTGTTTTTT.

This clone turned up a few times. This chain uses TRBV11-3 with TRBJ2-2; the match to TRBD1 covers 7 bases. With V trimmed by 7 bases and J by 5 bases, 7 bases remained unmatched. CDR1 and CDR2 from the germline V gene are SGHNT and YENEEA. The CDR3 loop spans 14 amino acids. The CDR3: CASTTLQGTGELFF. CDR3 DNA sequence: TGTGCCAGCACCACATTACAGGGGACCGGGGAGCTGTTTTTT.

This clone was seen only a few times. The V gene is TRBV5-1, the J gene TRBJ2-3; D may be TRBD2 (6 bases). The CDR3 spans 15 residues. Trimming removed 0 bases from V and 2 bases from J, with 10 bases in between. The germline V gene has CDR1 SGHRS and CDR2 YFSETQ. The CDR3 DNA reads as TGCGCCAGCAGCTTGGCCCCGGGGGTCACAGATACGCAGTATTTT. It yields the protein CASSLAPGVTDTQYF.

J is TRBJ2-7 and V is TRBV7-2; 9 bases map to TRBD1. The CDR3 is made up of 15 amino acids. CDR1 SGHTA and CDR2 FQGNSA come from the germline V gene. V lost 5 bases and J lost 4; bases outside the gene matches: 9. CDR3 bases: TGTGCCAGCAGCCACGGGACAGGGAGCCAATACGAGCAGTACTTC. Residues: CASSHGTGSQYEQYF.

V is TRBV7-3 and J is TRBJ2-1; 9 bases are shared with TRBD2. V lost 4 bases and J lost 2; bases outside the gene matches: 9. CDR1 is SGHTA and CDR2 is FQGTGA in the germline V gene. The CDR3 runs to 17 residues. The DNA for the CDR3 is TGTGCCAGCAGCTCTCTACCTCCTAGCGGGACCTACAATGAGCAGTTCTTC. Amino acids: CASSSLPPSGTYNEQFF.

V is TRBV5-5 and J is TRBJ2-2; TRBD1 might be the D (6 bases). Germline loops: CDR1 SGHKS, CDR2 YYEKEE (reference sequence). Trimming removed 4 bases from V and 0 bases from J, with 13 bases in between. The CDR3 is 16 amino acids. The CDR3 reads CASSATGHPNTGELFF. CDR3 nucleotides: TGTGCCAGCAGCGCTACGGGACACCCGAACACCGGGGAGCTGTTTTTT.

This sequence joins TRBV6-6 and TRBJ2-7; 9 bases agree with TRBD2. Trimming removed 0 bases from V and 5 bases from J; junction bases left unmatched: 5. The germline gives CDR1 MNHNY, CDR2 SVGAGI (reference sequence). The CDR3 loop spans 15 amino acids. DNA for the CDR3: TGTGCCAGCAGTTACTCGGGCGGGAGGGTCCACGAGCAGTACTTC. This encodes CASSYSGGRVHEQYF.

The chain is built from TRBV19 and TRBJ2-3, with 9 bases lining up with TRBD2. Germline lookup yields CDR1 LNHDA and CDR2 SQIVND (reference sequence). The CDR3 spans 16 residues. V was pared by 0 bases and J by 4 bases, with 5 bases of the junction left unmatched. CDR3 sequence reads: CASSIDSGSIADTQYF. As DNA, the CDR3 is TGTGCCAGTAGTATAGATAGCGGGAGTATCGCAGATACGCAGTATTTT.

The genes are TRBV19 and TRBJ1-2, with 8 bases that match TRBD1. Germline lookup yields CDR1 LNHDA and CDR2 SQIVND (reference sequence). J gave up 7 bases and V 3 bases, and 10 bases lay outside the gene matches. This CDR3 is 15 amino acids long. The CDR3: CASSIPRGRFFGYTF. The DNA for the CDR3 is TGTGCCAGTAGTATTCCCAGGGGGCGCTTCTTTGGCTACACCTTC.

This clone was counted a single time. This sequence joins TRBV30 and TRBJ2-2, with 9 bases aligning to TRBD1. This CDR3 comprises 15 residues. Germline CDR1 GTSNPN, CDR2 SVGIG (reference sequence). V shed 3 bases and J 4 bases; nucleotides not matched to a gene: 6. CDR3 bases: TGTGCCTGGAGCGGCGGGGACAGGGTCACCGGGGAGCTGTTTTTT. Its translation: CAWSGGDRVTGELFF.

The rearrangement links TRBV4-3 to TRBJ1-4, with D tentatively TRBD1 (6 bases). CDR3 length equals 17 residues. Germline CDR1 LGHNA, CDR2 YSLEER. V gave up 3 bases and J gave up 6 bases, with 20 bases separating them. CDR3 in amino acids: CASSQGVIVAGDEKLFF. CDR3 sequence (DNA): TGCGCCAGCAGCCAGGGGGTTATCGTAGCAGGGGATGAAAAACTGTTTTTT.

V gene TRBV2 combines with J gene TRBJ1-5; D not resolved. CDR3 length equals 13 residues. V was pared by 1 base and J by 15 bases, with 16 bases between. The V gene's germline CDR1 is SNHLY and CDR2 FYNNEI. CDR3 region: CASSEVLGLPRHF. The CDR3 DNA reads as TGTGCCAGCAGTGAAGTACTAGGACTTCCACGGCATTTT.

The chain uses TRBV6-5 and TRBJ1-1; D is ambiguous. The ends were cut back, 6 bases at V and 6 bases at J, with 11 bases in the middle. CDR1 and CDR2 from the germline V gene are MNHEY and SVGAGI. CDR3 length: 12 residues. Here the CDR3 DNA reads TGTGCCAGCAGCTCTCGCGTGGCTGAAGCTTTCTTT. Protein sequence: CASSSRVAEAFF.

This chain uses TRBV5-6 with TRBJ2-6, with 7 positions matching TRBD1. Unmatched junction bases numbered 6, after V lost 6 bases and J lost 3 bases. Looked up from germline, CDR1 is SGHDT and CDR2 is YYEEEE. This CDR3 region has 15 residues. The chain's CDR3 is CASIKGALGANVLTF. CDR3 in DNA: TGTGCCAGCATAAAGGGGGCGCTTGGGGCCAACGTCCTGACTTTC.

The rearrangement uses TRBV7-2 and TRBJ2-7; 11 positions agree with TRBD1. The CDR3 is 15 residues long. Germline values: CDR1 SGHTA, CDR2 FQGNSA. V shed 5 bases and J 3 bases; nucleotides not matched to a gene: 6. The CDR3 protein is CASSRQGTGGYEQYF. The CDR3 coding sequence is TGTGCCAGCAGCCGTCAAGGGACAGGGGGCTACGAGCAGTACTTC.

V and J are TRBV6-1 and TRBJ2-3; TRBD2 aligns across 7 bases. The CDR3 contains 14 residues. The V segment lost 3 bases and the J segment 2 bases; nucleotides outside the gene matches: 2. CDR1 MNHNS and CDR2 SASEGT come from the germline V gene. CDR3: CASSEGLYTDTQYF. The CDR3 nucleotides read TGTGCCAGCAGTGAGGGACTATACACAGATACGCAGTATTTT.